The 26 T cell receptor beta chains listed next were all sequenced from one sample in a study of blood T cell repertoires in COVID-19. The repertoire was sequenced with immunoSEQ multiplex PCR; TCRdb's copy has only in-frame clones and lacks some. Here the sample spans fewer than 250,000 clones, nearly 90% being singletons. The sequenced sample was peripheral blood. All receptors come from a woman aged 40 to 50 who had recovered from COVID-19.

V and J are TRBV5-1 and TRBJ2-2; 9 nucleotides align to TRBD2. The ends lost 9 bases at V and 3 bases at J; junction bases unmatched: 6. There are 14 residues in the CDR3. Germline V gene sequence: CDR1 SGHRS, CDR2 YFSETQ. As DNA, the CDR3 is TGCGCCACAAAGCGGGAGGTTGACACCGGGGAGCTGTTTTTT. Its translation is CATKREVDTGELFF.

The rearrangement links TRBV28 to TRBJ2-1, with 7 bases lining up with TRBD2. J gave up 0 bases and V 4 bases, and 3 bases lay outside the gene matches. Looked up from germline, CDR1 is MDHEN and CDR2 is SYDVKM. The CDR3 is 15 amino acids. DNA for the CDR3: TGTGCCAGCAGTTCAACTAGCGACTCCTACAATGAGCAGTTCTTC. Encoded protein: CASSSTSDSYNEQFF.

The rearrangement uses TRBV7-2 and TRBJ1-1; a possible D gene is TRBD1 (6 bases). Germline CDR1 reads SGHTA; CDR2 reads FQGNSA. The CDR3 is 15 residues long. With 5 bases removed from V and 0 bases from J, the gap between germline ends came to 13 bases. The CDR3 DNA reads TGTGCCAGCAGCCGTTCGACAGGTCTGAACACTGAAGCTTTCTTT. Translated: CASSRSTGLNTEAFF.

This chain uses TRBV11-2 with TRBJ2-1, with TRBD1 identical over 9 bases. Germline lookup yields CDR1 SGHAT and CDR2 FQNNGV. The CDR3 has 15 residues. J lost 4 bases, V lost 7 bases, and 8 bases had no gene match. CDR3 loop: CASTVDRGEYNEQFF. Here the CDR3 DNA reads TGTGCCAGCACCGTGGACAGGGGTGAATACAATGAGCAGTTCTTC.

The rearrangement uses TRBV5-1 and TRBJ2-7; 9 nucleotides match TRBD1. Trimming at V came to 2 bases and at J to 2 bases, leaving 11 bases not matched to a gene. The CDR3 extends over 17 amino acids. The V gene's germline CDR1 is SGHRS and CDR2 YFSETQ. The CDR3 region has the DNA TGCGCCAGCAGCTTCGCCCCCGGGACAGGGATACCCTACGAGCAGTACTTC. Translated, it gives CASSFAPGTGIPYEQYF.

This chain uses TRBV7-9 with TRBJ1-3, with TRBD1 as a possible D gene (5 bases). Germline V gives CDR1 SEHNR, CDR2 FQNEAQ (reference sequence). Trimming stripped 1 base from V and 0 bases from J, with 7 bases between. The CDR3 length is 15 residues. In DNA, the CDR3 is TGTGCCAGCAGCTTAGTGGGGGGCTCTGGAAACACCATATATTTT. This gives the protein CASSLVGGSGNTIYF.

The V call is TRBV29-1, the J call TRBJ1-2, with a tentative D call TRBD1 (6 bases). The CDR3 runs 13 residues. V was cut by 8 bases and J by 7 bases, with 20 bases left in between. Germline V gives CDR1 SQVTM, CDR2 ANQGSEA. The CDR3 here is CSIRDGGQRGYTF. DNA of the CDR3: TGCAGCATCCGGGACGGGGGGCAACGTGGCTACACCTTC.

The CDR3 is CASSAITQANYGYTF. CDR3 sequence (DNA): TGTGCCAGCAGCGCTATTACACAGGCTAACTATGGCTACACCTTC. This sequence joins TRBV6-5 and TRBJ1-2; the D gene is possibly TRBD1 (5 bases). V lost 6 bases and J 0 bases, leaving 14 bases between the germline ends. The germline V gene encodes CDR1 MNHEY and CDR2 SVGAGI. The CDR3 consists of 15 residues.

This chain links TRBV18 with TRBJ2-7; 12 bases fit TRBD2. Germline values: CDR1 KGHSH, CDR2 LQKENI. With V trimmed by 3 bases and J by 2 bases, 2 bases remained unmatched. CDR3 length: 15 amino acids. The CDR3 loop is CASSPGLAGPYEQYF. In DNA form, the CDR3 reads TGTGCCAGCTCACCGGGACTAGCGGGTCCCTACGAGCAGTACTTC.

The V gene is TRBV5-1, the J gene TRBJ2-5; 13 bases fit TRBD2. Germline V gene sequence: CDR1 SGHRS, CDR2 YFSETQ. This CDR3 comprises 16 residues. The V segment lost 4 bases and the J segment 2 bases; nucleotides outside the gene matches: 5. CDR3 coding DNA: TGCGCCAGCAGCCCTCCGGGACTAGCGGGACAAGAGACCCAGTACTTC. Translated, it gives CASSPPGLAGQETQYF.

The chain is built from TRBV3-1 (or the pseudogene TRBV3-2) and TRBJ2-1; TRBD2 aligns across 10 bases. The ends lost 4 bases at V and 8 bases at J; junction bases unmatched: 14. The CDR3 spans 17 residues. Germline CDR1 is LGHDT and CDR2 is YNNKEL (reference sequence). The CDR3 spells CASSPAGGAGGRYEQFF. In nucleotides, the CDR3 is TGTGCCAGCAGCCCCGCGGGGGGAGCGGGAGGGCGGTATGAGCAGTTCTTC.

The table lists this clone with a count of one. This sequence joins TRBV9 and TRBJ2-1, with 8 bases identical to TRBD2. CDR1 is SGDLS, CDR2 YYNGEE, per germline. There are 15 residues in the CDR3. Trimming removed 0 bases from V and 4 bases from J; junction bases left unmatched: 3. CDR3: CASSVAGGSYNEQFF. For the CDR3, the DNA is TGTGCCAGCAGCGTAGCGGGAGGGTCTTACAATGAGCAGTTCTTC.

The chain combines TRBV6-4 with TRBJ2-6, with D uncertain. With 2 bases removed from V and 4 bases from J, the gap between germline ends came to 6 bases. CDR3 length: 14 residues. Germline V gene lookup returns CDR1 MRHNA and CDR2 SNTAGT. In DNA form, the CDR3 reads TGTGCCAGCAGTGACAACTTGGGGGCCAACGTCCTGACTTTC. Translated, it gives CASSDNLGANVLTF.

The gene calls are TRBV7-2 and TRBJ1-3; 12 bases line up with TRBD1. The CDR3 sequence is 15 residues long. V shed 5 bases and J 9 bases; nucleotides not matched to a gene: 8. Germline CDR1 and CDR2: SGHTA and FQGNSA. The CDR3 DNA reads TGTGCCAGCAGCCCGGGAGGGACAGGGGGCGGCACCATATATTTT. Amino acid sequence: CASSPGGTGGGTIYF.

The J gene is TRBJ1-6, the V gene TRBV6-5; D is undetermined. Trimming removed 7 bases from V and 7 bases from J, with 11 bases in between. The CDR3 covers 13 residues. Germline-derived CDR1 and CDR2 are MNHEY and SVGAGI. The CDR3 DNA sequence: TGTGCCAGCACTCCAGGCCCGAATTCACCCCTCCACTTT. Residues: CASTPGPNSPLHF.

The CDR3 protein is CASSQQGRIQTGELFF. In nucleotides, the CDR3 is TGTGCCAGCAGTCAACAGGGGCGCATCCAAACCGGGGAGCTGTTTTTT. The chain has TRBV28 and TRBJ2-2; 7 bases line up with TRBD1. With V trimmed by 5 bases and J by 5 bases, 11 bases remained unmatched. Germline V gene lookup returns CDR1 MDHEN and CDR2 SYDVKM. This CDR3 is built from 16 residues.

The genes are TRBV9 and TRBJ2-1, with TRBD1 matching over 7 bases. There are 14 residues in the CDR3. V trimming: 0 bases; J trimming: 6 bases; junction bases outside the gene matches: 3. CDR1 is SGDLS, CDR2 YYNGEE, per germline. CDR3 residues: CASSVDRGFNEQFF. The DNA for the CDR3 is TGTGCCAGCAGCGTAGACAGGGGATTCAATGAGCAGTTCTTC.

The chain has TRBV30 and TRBJ1-1; D is possibly TRBD1 (5 bases). The CDR3 contains 12 residues. Trimming removed 4 bases from V and 3 bases from J, with 9 bases in between. Looked up from germline, CDR1 is GTSNPN and CDR2 is SVGIG (reference sequence). CDR3 DNA sequence: TGTGCCTGGACAGGGATGTACACTGAAGCTTTCTTT. Translation gives CAWTGMYTEAFF.

The chain employs TRBV7-9 and TRBJ1-2, with TRBD1 matching 7 bases. The CDR3 is made up of 15 amino acids. The germline CDR1 and CDR2 sequences are SEHNR and FQNEAQ (reference sequence). Trimming cost V 3 bases and J 8 bases; bases outside gene matches: 12. The CDR3 DNA follows: TGTGCCAGCAGCTTGTCCCTAGTCACAGGGGCGGGCTACACCTTC. It codes for CASSLSLVTGAGYTF.

The chain has TRBV6-2 or TRBV6-3 and TRBJ1-2; possible D gene TRBD1, 5 bases. CDR3 length: 13 amino acids. The germline CDR1 and CDR2 sequences are MNHEY and SVGEGT. V shed 4 bases and J shed 6 bases, with 12 bases lying between them. In DNA, the CDR3 is TGTGCCAGCAGTTTTGGGCAGGACAATGGCTACACCTTC. Protein: CASSFGQDNGYTF.

V and J are TRBV5-6 and TRBJ1-5; no clear D. CDR3 length: 15 amino acids. V was pared by 1 base and J by 4 bases, with 12 bases between. Germline CDR1 SGHDT, CDR2 YYEEEE. The CDR3 spells CASSLLNGNNQPQHF. The CDR3 bases are TGTGCCAGCAGCTTGTTAAACGGGAATAATCAGCCCCAGCATTTT. The full variable domain, completed using reference TRBV5-6 and TRBJ1-5, is DAGVTQSPTHLIKTRGQQVTLRCSPKSGHDTVSWYQQALGQGPQFIFQYYEEEERQRGNFPDRFSGHQFPNYSSELNVNALLLGDSALYLCASSLLNGNNQPQHFGDGTRLSIL.

The CDR3 DNA sequence: TGTGCCACCAGTGATTTAGGACAGGGGGAGACCCAGTACTTC. Protein sequence: CATSDLGQGETQYF. The V gene is TRBV24-1, the J gene TRBJ2-5, with 9 bases fitting TRBD1. CDR1 is KGHDR and CDR2 is SFDVKD in the germline V gene. The CDR3 extends over 14 amino acids. The ends lost 1 base at V and 5 bases at J; junction bases unmatched: 1.

The chain uses TRBV15 and TRBJ1-2, with a tentative D call TRBD1 (5 bases). CDR3 length equals 13 residues. Germline lookup yields CDR1 LNHNV and CDR2 YYDKDF (reference sequence). With 0 bases removed from V and 7 bases from J, the gap between germline ends came to 9 bases. The CDR3 protein is CATSRDRASGYTF. CDR3 nucleotides: TGTGCCACCAGCAGAGACAGGGCGAGTGGCTACACCTTC.

This clone came up once. The chain carries TRBV7-2 and TRBJ2-7, with 11 bases aligning to TRBD2. The trim removed 5 bases at V and 4 bases at J, leaving 13 bases unmatched. The CDR3 is 17 amino acids. Germline assignment: CDR1 SGHTA and CDR2 FQGNSA. The CDR3 DNA reads as TGTGCCAGCAGCAATACTCTCGGGACTAGCGGTTCGTACGAGCAGTACTTC. The encoded protein is CASSNTLGTSGSYEQYF.

Concerning this clone itself: The sample holds other DNA sequences that translate to the same CDR3. J is TRBJ2-2 and V is TRBV6-5; TRBD2 aligns across 12 bases. The germline V gene encodes CDR1 MNHEY and CDR2 SVGAGI. V trimming: 5 bases; J trimming: 5 bases; junction bases outside the gene matches: 0. The length of the CDR3 is 14 residues. In DNA form, the CDR3 reads TGTGCCAGCAGTCTAGCGGGAGGGACCGGGGAGCTGTTTTTT. This codes for CASSLAGGTGELFF.

V usage is TRBV14 and J usage is TRBJ2-3; no clear D. The CDR3 is made up of 12 amino acids. Trimming took 0 bases from V and 7 from J, leaving 5 bases between them. CDR1 and CDR2 (germline): SGHDN, FVKESK. This CDR3 is CASSQDQNTQYF. The CDR3 DNA reads TGTGCCAGCAGCCAAGATCAAAATACGCAGTATTTT.